A selection of T cell receptor beta chains follows, all from one sample in a study of blood T cell repertoires in COVID-19. TCRdb's table, derived via immunoSEQ multiplex PCR, lists solely in-frame clones and lacks some. The sample records approximately 97,000 clones, 75% to 95% being singletons. The sequenced sample consisted of peripheral blood. The receptor set was obtained from a man aged 55 to 70 with acute or convalescent COVID-19. CDR3s leave out the opening cysteine and the closing phenylalanine or tryptophan.

v_call: TRBV2; j_call: TRBJ2-1; cdr3_length: 12; cdr3_aa: ASRGTSVYNEQF
v_call: TRBV7-9; j_call: TRBJ2-1; cdr3_length: 13; cdr3_aa: ASSTPGLLYNEQF
v_call: TRBV5-1; j_call: TRBJ2-5; cdr3_length: 13; cdr3_aa: ASSLVSASQETQY
v_call: TRBV7-9; j_call: TRBJ1-2; cdr3_length: 12; cdr3_aa: ASSPHTGDYGYT
v_call: TRBV28; j_call: TRBJ1-2; cdr3_length: 10; cdr3_aa: ASSLVQGADT
v_call: TRBV7-9; j_call: TRBJ1-1; cdr3_length: 12; cdr3_aa: ASSLTSSYTEAF
v_call: TRBV6-5; j_call: TRBJ1-1; cdr3_length: 10; cdr3_aa: ASRSTGTKAF
v_call: TRBV6-5; j_call: TRBJ2-1; cdr3_length: 11; cdr3_aa: ASRGDSGREQF
v_call: TRBV10-3; j_call: TRBJ1-5; cdr3_length: 13; cdr3_aa: AISRDRGRGQPQH
v_call: TRBV18; j_call: TRBJ2-2; cdr3_length: 12; cdr3_aa: ASSFDRGSGELF
v_call: TRBV20-1; j_call: TRBJ1-1; cdr3_length: 14; cdr3_aa: SASGQGGKGGTEAF
v_call: TRBV5-5; j_call: TRBJ1-3; cdr3_length: 13; cdr3_aa: ASSGAPISGNTIY